The 22 T cell receptor beta chains in this list originate from one sample, sequenced in a study of T-cell memory formation after mild COVID-19. TCRdb reanalysed the 5' RACE reads using MiXCR and keeps one entry per CDR3 protein. The sample yields approximately 560,000 distinct CDR3 sequences, 17% seen once. Sequenced sample: PBMCs or a T cell subset sorted from them (not recorded which). All receptors derive from an adult woman who had mild COVID-19 (a few samples of this study predate the infection). Cell type and time point are not known.

The CDR3 region is CASSYREAEQYF. The CDR3, as DNA: TGTGCCAGCAGTTACAGGGAGGCCGAGCAGTACTTC. This chain uses TRBV12-3 or TRBV12-4 with TRBJ2-7, with D perhaps matching TRBD1 or TRBD2 (6 bases each). V lost 4 bases, J lost 6 bases, and 10 bases lay in between. The CDR3 contains 12 residues.

The table lists this clonotype with a few counts. The V and J genes are TRBV11-2 and TRBJ2-3; D unresolved. V lost 3 bases, J lost 1 base, and 8 bases lay in between. The CDR3 length is 14 residues. Germline V gives CDR1 SGHAT, CDR2 FQNNGV. DNA of the CDR3: TGTGCCAGCAGCTTTTTCTACGGCACAGATACGCAGTATTTT. Translation gives CASSFFYGTDTQYF.

The chain carries TRBV18 and TRBJ1-1; perhaps TRBD1 as D (5 bases). The length of the CDR3 is 15 residues. Trimming took off 2 bases at V and 4 bases at J, with 14 bases between the two ends. Germline V CDR1 and CDR2: KGHSH, LQKENI. The CDR3 DNA reads as TGTGCCAGCTCACCAACGCCTACGAGGGGCACTGAAGCTTTCTTT. This sequence encodes CASSPTPTRGTEAFF.

The V and J genes are TRBV6-1 and TRBJ2-2; TRBD1 aligns across 10 bases. The germline V gene encodes CDR1 MNHNS and CDR2 SASEGT. The ends lost 6 bases at V and 3 bases at J; junction bases unmatched: 1. The CDR3 contains 14 residues. This chain's CDR3 is CASRGQGYTGELFF. The CDR3 DNA is TGTGCCAGCAGGGGACAGGGGTACACCGGGGAGCTGTTTTTT.

This chain links TRBV5-1 with TRBJ1-1, with 7 nucleotides matching TRBD1. The trim removed 0 bases at V and 6 bases at J, leaving 5 bases unmatched. The CDR3 consists of 14 residues. From germline, CDR1 is SGHRS and CDR2 YFSETQ. Here the CDR3 reads CASSLDRGRAEAFF. The CDR3 nucleotides read TGCGCCAGCAGCTTGGACAGGGGAAGGGCTGAAGCTTTCTTT.

This clonotype was detected a few times. This sequence joins TRBV18 and TRBJ2-7; 9 nucleotides match TRBD1. V was pared by 5 bases and J by 7 bases, with 9 bases of the junction left unmatched. The CDR3 totals 14 residues. The germline V gene has CDR1 KGHSH and CDR2 LQKENI. The CDR3 nucleotides read TGTGCCAGCTCAGAGAGGACAGGGGCCGCTGAGCAGTACTTC. This gives the protein CASSERTGAAEQYF.

This clonotype has just a few counts. CDR3 coding DNA: TGCGCCAGCAGCCTTTATACTAGCGGGAGCATCTGGGAGCTGTTTTTT. This translates into CASSLYTSGSIWELFF. V and J are TRBV5-1 and TRBJ2-2; 11 bases line up with TRBD2. The CDR3 consists of 16 residues. Germline-derived CDR1 and CDR2 are SGHRS and YFSETQ. The V segment lost 4 bases and the J segment 9 bases; nucleotides outside the gene matches: 11. Filled out from reference TRBV5-1 and TRBJ2-2, the complete variable domain reads KAGVTQTPRYLIKTRGQQVTLSCSPISGHRSVSWYQQTPGQGLQFLFEYFSETQRNKGNFPGRFSGRQFSNSRSEMNVSTLELGDSALYLCASSLYTSGSIWELFFGEGSRLTVL.

This clonotype has only a few counts. The J gene is TRBJ2-1, the V gene TRBV27, with D perhaps matching TRBD1 (5 bases). This CDR3 contains 15 residues. V dropped 0 bases and J dropped 4 bases, with 10 bases sitting between them. CDR1 and CDR2 (germline): MNHEY, SMNVEV (reference sequence). DNA of the CDR3: TGTGCCAGCAGTTTATCATCAGGACAATACAATGAGCAGTTCTTC. As protein: CASSLSSGQYNEQFF.

This clonotype was detected many times. The chain joins TRBV7-3 to TRBJ1-1; 10 bases line up with TRBD1. V lost 5 bases to trimming and J lost 6 bases; unmatched junction nucleotides: 6. The CDR3 has 14 amino acids. Germline-derived CDR1 and CDR2 are SGHTA and FQGTGA. CDR3 residues: CASSPGTGVPEAFF. CDR3 in DNA: TGTGCCAGCAGCCCCGGGACAGGGGTTCCTGAAGCTTTCTTT.

This rearrangement joins TRBV5-5 to TRBJ2-3; tentatively, D is TRBD1 (5 bases). The V gene's germline CDR1 is SGHKS and CDR2 YYEKEE (reference sequence). This CDR3 comprises 15 residues. The V gene lost 2 bases and the J gene lost 3 bases, with 13 bases spanning the gap. CDR3 amino acids: CASSFRRQPTDTQYF. In DNA form, the CDR3 reads TGTGCCAGCAGCTTTCGGAGACAGCCGACAGATACGCAGTATTTT.

This chain joins TRBV4-1 and TRBJ2-3, with TRBD2 identical over 13 bases. This CDR3 region has 18 residues. Looked up from germline, CDR1 is MGHRA and CDR2 is YSYEKL. Unmatched junction bases numbered 7, after V lost 3 bases and J lost 1 base. CDR3: CASSHQPGTSGGTDTQYF. CDR3 sequence (DNA): TGCGCCAGCAGCCATCAACCTGGGACTAGCGGGGGCACAGATACGCAGTATTTT.

This clonotype was counted once. This rearrangement joins TRBV7-9 to TRBJ2-7; TRBD2 agrees at 7 bases. Gene TRBJ2-1 matches the end of the DNA better, so the J call may be wrong. Germline V lookup: CDR1 SEHNR, CDR2 FQNEAQ (reference sequence). CDR3 length: 13 residues. CDR3 sequence reads: CASSFERGYEQFF. The CDR3, as DNA: TGTGCCAGCAGCTTCGAGCGGGGCTACGAGCAGTTCTTC.

The chain's CDR3 is CASSSLTRPDFYEQYF. The CDR3 nucleotides read TGTGCCAGCAGCTCCCTCACAAGACCGGACTTCTACGAGCAGTACTTC. The chain has TRBV5-5 and TRBJ2-7; possible D gene TRBD2, 5 bases. The germline V and J ends were trimmed by 3 bases and 3 bases, with 19 bases remaining between them. Germline V gene lookup returns CDR1 SGHKS and CDR2 YYEKEE (reference sequence). CDR3 length equals 16 residues.

There are a few counts of this clonotype. The chain links TRBV12-3 or TRBV12-4 to TRBJ2-5; D remains unclear. V lost 3 bases to trimming and J lost 1 base, with 18 bases between them. There are 17 residues in the CDR3. CDR3 DNA sequence: TGTGCCAGCAGTTTGGTTGTCAGAACAACCGCCCAAGAGACCCAGTACTTC. Translated: CASSLVVRTTAQETQYF.

Worth noting for this clonotype: The junction does not match germline at one end; this may be a read error. This sequence joins TRBV28 and TRBJ1-2; TRBD1 aligns across 7 bases. CDR1 MDHEN and CDR2 SYDVKM come from the germline V gene. The CDR3 runs 11 residues. CDR3 residues: CASSRRGGHFF. The CDR3 nucleotides are TGTGCCAGCAGCCGCAGGGGGGGGCACTTCTTC.

The chain combines TRBV20-1 with TRBJ2-2, with D unresolved. CDR3 size: 13 residues. CDR1 and CDR2 (germline): DFQATT, SNEGSKA (reference sequence). V was pared by 5 bases and J by 1 base, with 8 bases between. The CDR3 reads CSARQLNTGELFF. CDR3 in DNA: TGCAGTGCTCGTCAGTTGAACACCGGGGAGCTGTTTTTT.

This clonotype was detected only a few times. The chain couples TRBV7-9 to TRBJ1-5; 8 nucleotides agree with TRBD1. V lost 6 bases and J lost 7; bases outside the gene matches: 11. Per germline, CDR1 SEHNR and CDR2 FQNEAQ (reference sequence). The CDR3 sequence is 15 residues long. DNA of the CDR3: TGTGCCAGCAGTCCCGGGACAGGTATACGACAGCCCCAGCATTTT. This codes for CASSPGTGIRQPQHF. Full variable domain (outside the CDR3, taken from reference TRBV7-9 and TRBJ1-5): DTGVSQNPRHKITKRGQNVTFRCDPISEHNRLYWYRQTLGQGPEFLTYFQNEAQLEKSRLLSDRFSAERPKGSFSTLEIQRTEQGDSAMYLCASSPGTGIRQPQHFGDGTRLSIL.

This chain connects TRBV6-5 to TRBJ2-3; D may be TRBD2 (6 bases). The germline V gene has CDR1 MNHEY and CDR2 SVGAGI. CDR3 size: 17 residues. The V gene lost 6 bases and the J gene lost 0 bases, with 19 bases spanning the gap. Here the CDR3 DNA reads TGTGCCAGCAGCCTAGGGACTCTAGCCTCTAGCACAGATACGCAGTATTTT. Amino acids: CASSLGTLASSTDTQYF.

This clonotype was found many times. CDR3 in DNA: TGTGCCAGCAGTTTCGGCCGGGACTTGCAGTACTTC. Its translation: CASSFGRDLQYF. The gene calls are TRBV27 and TRBJ2-7; tentatively, D is TRBD2 (6 bases). Germline-derived CDR1 and CDR2 are MNHEY and SMNVEV (reference sequence). CDR3 length: 12 residues. V was pared by 3 bases and J by 9 bases, with 12 bases between.

The genes are TRBV6-5 and TRBJ2-5, with D unclear. V was cut by 6 bases and J by 4 bases, with 15 bases left in between. The germline gives CDR1 MNHEY, CDR2 SVGAGI. There are 14 residues in the CDR3. CDR3 loop: CASSPRVKGETQYF. The CDR3 DNA sequence: TGTGCCAGCAGCCCCCGGGTAAAGGGAGAGACCCAGTACTTC.

Only a few counts were recorded for this clonotype. The chain carries TRBV12-3 or TRBV12-4 and TRBJ1-3; 8 nucleotides line up with TRBD1. This CDR3 contains 16 residues. Trimming removed 2 bases from V and 0 bases from J; junction bases left unmatched: 3. CDR3 sequence: CASSLRQGSSGNTIYF. The DNA for the CDR3 is TGTGCCAGCAGTTTAAGACAGGGGAGCTCTGGAAACACCATATATTTT.

The chain uses TRBV7-3 and TRBJ2-1; TRBD1 matches 10 bases. The germline V gene encodes CDR1 SGHTA and CDR2 FQGTGA. This CDR3 contains 16 residues. Trimming cost V 3 bases and J 3 bases; bases outside gene matches: 5. Here the CDR3 reads CASSFGTGEFYNEQFF. CDR3 nucleotide sequence: TGTGCCAGCAGCTTCGGGACAGGGGAGTTCTACAATGAGCAGTTCTTC.